This entry describes one T cell receptor beta chain. This record belongs to a study of T cell responses to AZD1222 COVID-19 vaccine. The CDR3 spans 14 residues. V lost 4 bases and J lost 6, with 13 bases in between. The germline V gene encodes CDR1 LGHDT and CDR2 YNNKEL (reference sequence). Libraries were prepared by immunoSEQ multiplex PCR; TCRdb keeps only in-frame clonotypes and omits some of them. In the table there are 95,000 to 150,000 clones, about 90% of which are singletons. The material sequenced was peripheral blood, taken on day 0 of AZD1222 vaccination. This sequence originates from an adult in good health. V gene TRBV3-1 (or the pseudogene TRBV3-2) combines with J gene TRBJ1-5, with no clear D. The CDR3 spells CASSPLVSGQPQHF. The CDR3 nucleotides read TGTGCCAGCAGCCCCCTGGTATCGGGTCAGCCCCAGCATTTT.